This is a list of T cell receptor beta chains from one sample in a study of blood T cells in healthy people across ages. MiXCR, run by TCRdb on the 5' RACE reads, gives a single entry per CDR3 protein. The sample gives hundreds of thousands of distinct CDR3 sequences, approximately 59% of which show up once; approximately 37% is in the top ten. The specimen sequenced was blood. Receptors were obtained from a man in his sixties in good health. The CDR3 runs from the conserved cysteine through the conserved F or W. The D gene is left open where the match is weak. A row's size may be missing; if present it is once, few, many or a size class.

few	TRBJ2-3	13	-	TRBV15	TGTGCCGCGCGATACGCTGGCACAGATACGCAGTATTTT	CAARYAGTDTQYF
few	TRBJ2-3	14	TRBD2	TRBV6-5	TGTGCCAGCAGTCCCGGGGGGGGGCTCGTTACGCAGTATTTT	CASSPGGGLVTQYF
-	TRBJ2-1	15	TRBD2	TRBV5-1	TGCGCCAGCAGCCCGGGGGGGGGCAGCTACAATGAGCAGTTCTTC	CASSPGGGSYNEQFF
-	TRBJ2-3	14	TRBD1	TRBV28	TGTGTCAGCAGCTCCGCTCAGGGGGCAGATACGCAGTATTTT	CVSSSAQGADTQYF
few	TRBJ2-5	11	-	TRBV2	TGTGCCAGCAGAGAAGACCCCGCCCAGTACTTC	CASREDPAQYF
-	TRBJ1-2	15	TRBD1	TRBV6-5	TGTGCCAGCAGTTATGACGGACAGGCATTCTATGGCTACACCTTC	CASSYDGQAFYGYTF
-	TRBJ2-3	16	TRBD2	TRBV5-1	TGCGCCAGCAGCGAGACTAGCGGGGGGTTCACAGATACGCAGTATTTT	CASSETSGGFTDTQYF
many	TRBJ2-1	11	-	TRBV7-2	TGTGCCAGCAGCATTAGGGATGAGCAGTTCTTC	CASSIRDEQFF
-	TRBJ2-2	15	-	TRBV9	TGTGCCAGCAGCGTAGGTGGGGCAGGCACCGGGGAGCTGTTTTTT	CASSVGGAGTGELFF
-	TRBJ1-1	17	TRBD1	TRBV9	TGTGCCAGCAGCGTAGGGACAGGGGCCGCCATGAACACTGAAGCTTTCTTT	CASSVGTGAAMNTEAFF
-	TRBJ1-4	13	-	TRBV5-1	TGCGCCAGCAGCTTGAGCTCTAATGAAAAACTGTTTTTT	CASSLSSNEKLFF
few	TRBJ2-5	15	-	TRBV25-1	TGTGCCAGCAGTGGGGTGGACAGATACCAAGAGACCCAGTACTTC	CASSGVDRYQETQYF
-	TRBJ2-5	14	TRBD1	TRBV2	TGTGCCAGCAGTGGGGGACAGCCCCAAGAGACCCAGTACTTC	CASSGGQPQETQYF
-	TRBJ2-7	15	-	TRBV18	TGTGCCAGCTCACCACGGACCGAAAGCTCCTACGAGCAGTACTTC	CASSPRTESSYEQYF
few	TRBJ2-4	14	TRBD2	TRBV5-1	TGCGCCAGCAGCTTGGGTTCTCTCCGGGAGGTGCAGTACTTC	CASSLGSLREVQYF
-	TRBJ1-1	13	TRBD1	TRBV29-1	TGCAGCGTGGCACCGGGACAGGGGACTGAAGCTTTCTTT	CSVAPGQGTEAFF